This T cell receptor beta chain was recovered during a study of blood T cell repertoires in COVID-19. Study information: Nucleic acid was either cDNA or gDNA, and it came from T cells, B-cell-depleted T cells, or PBMCs.

Those enrolled, adults aged roughly 18 to 89 years, came from roughly 22 US areas. Germline trimming cut 1 base from V and 9 bases from J; bases unmatched to any gene: 5. The CDR3 has 14 amino acids. From germline, CDR1 is MDHEN and CDR2 SYDVKM. The data were produced by immunoSEQ multiplex PCR, yet TCRdb's version contains in-frame clones alone and is incomplete. The table lists over 250,000 clones, 88% of them singletons. V is TRBV28 and J is TRBJ2-5; 10 nucleotides line up with TRBD1. The receptor was derived from a woman aged 50 to 65 who had recovered from COVID-19. Sequences were obtained from PBMCs or T cells enriched from blood (not recorded which). This CDR3 reads CASSLLGGQGAQYF. The CDR3 coding sequence is TGTGCCAGCAGTTTATTAGGCGGACAGGGGGCCCAGTACTTC.